Listed below are T cell receptor beta chains from one sample, sequenced in a study of blood T cell repertoires in COVID-19. The method was immunoSEQ multiplex PCR; TCRdb's version includes in-frame clones alone and lacks a portion of them. This table holds 120,000 to 150,000 clones, 75% to 90% found once. The source material was peripheral blood. The source is a man aged 18 to 35 with COVID-19, enrolled during active disease. Each CDR3 is given with its conserved first and last residue. D genes are given only for firm matches. Clone size is shown for a subset of rows, as once, few, many or a class of expanded clone.

CDR3aa: CSVRLAGWNEQYF
CDR3nt: TGCAGCGTCAGGCTAGCGGGATGGAACGAGCAGTACTTC
j_gene: TRBJ2-7
abundance: NA
d_gene: TRBD2
v_gene: TRBV29-1

CDR3aa: CASHALAGPYTQYF
CDR3nt: TGTGCCTCCCACGCCCTAGCGGGTCCATATACGCAGTATTTT
j_gene: TRBJ2-3
abundance: NA
d_gene: TRBD2
v_gene: TRBV30

CDR3aa: CASRPGGTNQPQHF
CDR3nt: TGTGCCAGCAGACCCGGGGGGACGAATCAGCCCCAGCATTTT
j_gene: TRBJ1-5
abundance: NA
d_gene: NA
v_gene: TRBV27

CDR3aa: CASSVAGGWNEQFF
CDR3nt: TGTGCCAGTAGTGTCGCGGGAGGATGGAATGAGCAGTTCTTC
j_gene: TRBJ2-1
abundance: NA
d_gene: TRBD2
v_gene: TRBV19

CDR3aa: CASSVRDRVGYGYTF
CDR3nt: TGCGCCAGCAGCGTCCGGGACAGGGTGGGCTATGGCTACACCTTC
j_gene: TRBJ1-2
abundance: once
d_gene: TRBD1
v_gene: TRBV4-1

CDR3aa: CASSPRTGFNEKLLF
CDR3nt: TGTGCCAGCAGCCCCCGGACAGGGTTTAATGAAAAACTGCTTTTT
j_gene: TRBJ1-4
abundance: NA
d_gene: TRBD1
v_gene: TRBV7-8

CDR3aa: CAWSPKPGQGFETQYF
CDR3nt: TGTGCCTGGAGTCCAAAGCCGGGACAGGGGTTCGAGACCCAGTACTTC
j_gene: TRBJ2-5
abundance: NA
d_gene: TRBD1
v_gene: TRBV30

CDR3aa: CASSIGTGAGIEQFF
CDR3nt: TGTGCCAGTAGTATTGGGACAGGGGCAGGGATTGAGCAGTTCTTC
j_gene: TRBJ2-1
abundance: NA
d_gene: TRBD1
v_gene: TRBV19

CDR3aa: CASSPLVGRAGNTIYF
CDR3nt: TGTGCCAGCAGCCCCCTTGTAGGCAGGGCTGGAAACACCATATATTTT
j_gene: TRBJ1-3
abundance: once
d_gene: NA
v_gene: TRBV3-1/TRBV3-2

CDR3aa: CASSLGAGTETTAGGDEQFF
CDR3nt: TGTGCCAGCAGCTTAGGGGCAGGGACAGAGACTACAGCGGGAGGAGATGAGCAGTTCTTC
j_gene: TRBJ2-1
abundance: NA
d_gene: TRBD2
v_gene: TRBV11-3

CDR3aa: CASSLGPVRYEQYF
CDR3nt: TGTGCCAGCAGCTTAGGGCCCGTGAGGTACGAGCAGTACTTC
j_gene: TRBJ2-7
abundance: NA
d_gene: NA
v_gene: TRBV7-2

CDR3aa: CASSLPGTSGEQFF
CDR3nt: TGTGCCAGCAGTCTACCCGGGACTAGCGGCGAGCAGTTCTTC
j_gene: TRBJ2-1
abundance: NA
d_gene: TRBD2
v_gene: TRBV27

CDR3aa: CASSAREAGNSPLHF
CDR3nt: TGTGCCAGCAGCGCCCGGGAGGCGGGTAATTCACCCCTCCACTTT
j_gene: TRBJ1-6
abundance: few
d_gene: NA
v_gene: TRBV7-2

CDR3aa: CSVGRRNTEAFF
CDR3nt: TGCAGCGTTGGCAGAAGGAACACTGAAGCTTTCTTT
j_gene: TRBJ1-1
abundance: NA
d_gene: NA
v_gene: TRBV29-1

CDR3aa: CASSQLVERSYEQYF
CDR3nt: TGCGCCAGCAGCCAATTGGTGGAGCGCTCCTACGAGCAGTACTTC
j_gene: TRBJ2-7
abundance: NA
d_gene: NA
v_gene: TRBV4-3

CDR3aa: CASSRTGSHNQPQHF
CDR3nt: TGTGCCAGCAGCAGAACAGGGAGTCACAATCAGCCCCAGCATTTT
j_gene: TRBJ1-5
abundance: NA
d_gene: NA
v_gene: TRBV5-8

CDR3aa: CASSSPGGSSYEQYF
CDR3nt: TGTGCCAGCAGCTCCCCGGGGGGGAGCTCCTACGAGCAGTACTTC
j_gene: TRBJ2-7
abundance: NA
d_gene: TRBD2
v_gene: TRBV7-9

CDR3aa: CASSQQPGQGALAQYF
CDR3nt: TGTGCCAGCAGCCAACAACCGGGACAGGGGGCATTGGCGCAGTATTTT
j_gene: TRBJ2-3
abundance: NA
d_gene: TRBD1
v_gene: TRBV3-1/TRBV3-2

CDR3aa: CASSRKLDLAGQSYNEQFF
CDR3nt: TGTGCCAGCAGCCGCAAATTGGACCTAGCGGGACAGTCCTACAATGAGCAGTTCTTC
j_gene: TRBJ2-1
abundance: NA
d_gene: TRBD2
v_gene: TRBV3-1/TRBV3-2

CDR3aa: CSVERGGNTEAFF
CDR3nt: TGCAGCGTTGAAAGAGGGGGGAACACTGAAGCTTTCTTT
j_gene: TRBJ1-1
abundance: many
d_gene: NA
v_gene: TRBV29-1

CDR3aa: CASSQDKVGASGRLNNEQFF
CDR3nt: TGCGCCAGCAGCCAAGATAAGGTAGGAGCTAGCGGGAGGTTAAACAATGAGCAGTTCTTC
j_gene: TRBJ2-1
abundance: NA
d_gene: TRBD2
v_gene: TRBV4-1

CDR3aa: CASSLSLSTSAREEQYF
CDR3nt: TGTGCCAGCAGCCTTAGTCTCTCGACTAGCGCCCGGGAAGAGCAGTACTTC
j_gene: TRBJ2-7
abundance: once
d_gene: TRBD2
v_gene: TRBV7-2

CDR3aa: CASSLAGNYGYTF
CDR3nt: TGCGCCAGCAGCTTGGCCGGGAACTATGGCTACACCTTC
j_gene: TRBJ1-2
abundance: NA
d_gene: NA
v_gene: TRBV5-1

CDR3aa: CASSYGTSGGGETQYF
CDR3nt: TGTGCCAGCAGTTACGGGACTAGCGGAGGGGGAGAGACCCAGTACTTC
j_gene: TRBJ2-5
abundance: once
d_gene: TRBD2
v_gene: TRBV6-6

CDR3aa: CASSTEPSGIIQHEQFF
CDR3nt: TGTGCCAGCAGCACCGAGCCAAGCGGGATAATACAACATGAGCAGTTCTTC
j_gene: TRBJ2-1
abundance: NA
d_gene: TRBD2
v_gene: TRBV9

CDR3aa: CASSLATGLAGGSTGELFF
CDR3nt: TGTGCCAGCAGCTTAGCCACGGGACTAGCGGGCGGGTCCACCGGGGAGCTGTTTTTT
j_gene: TRBJ2-2
abundance: once
d_gene: TRBD2
v_gene: TRBV7-9